Sequencing of this T cell receptor beta chain was carried out in a study of blood T cell repertoires in COVID-19. At the level of the study: Sites in the United States, Italy and Spain provided acute and convalescent COVID-19 samples. T cells, B-cell-depleted T cells, or PBMCs provided the cDNA or gDNA that served as material.

This clone was seen a few times. The CDR3 is 13 amino acids. V lost 6 bases to trimming and J lost 7 bases, with 15 bases between them. CDR1 SEHNR and CDR2 FQNEAQ come from the germline V gene (reference sequence). Clones were sequenced by immunoSEQ multiplex PCR, and TCRdb holds only the in-frame ones, with some missing. The data hold 190,000 or so clones, with 87% observed a single time. The sequence was collected from a man between 60 and 70 years old who had recovered from COVID-19. V is TRBV7-9 and J is TRBJ1-2, with D possibly being TRBD1 (5 bases). Sequencing was carried out using peripheral blood. CDR3 nucleotide sequence: TGTGCCAGCAGGCCCCGGGGGGACGGTGGCTACACCTTC. This translates into CASRPRGDGGYTF.